A selection of T cell receptor beta chains follows, all from one sample in a study of shared T cell receptors in the human thymus. Sequencing was performed with immunoSEQ multiplex PCR; in TCRdb, only in-frame clones are kept and a portion is missing. Among some 720,000 clones listed, more than 75% were seen once. These data were likewise used in another study, on human thymus T cells.

The sample consisted of thymocytes. The receptors were gathered from a boy younger than two with a congenital heart defect. Each CDR3 is given with its conserved first and last residue. The D gene is left open where the match is weak. Some rows mark clone size as missing; the rest say once, few, many or name a class of expanded clone.

D gene: NA
J gene: TRBJ2-1
clone size: once
V gene: TRBV18
CDR3 DNA: TGTGCCAGCTCATGGGGCGACTCCCCGGGCAATGAGCAGTTCTTC
CDR3 protein: CASSWGDSPGNEQFF

D gene: TRBD2
J gene: TRBJ2-5
clone size: NA
V gene: TRBV7-6
CDR3 DNA: TGTGCCAGCAGCTACGGACTAGCGGGAGAAGAGACCCAGTACTTC
CDR3 protein: CASSYGLAGEETQYF

D gene: TRBD2
J gene: TRBJ2-1
clone size: NA
V gene: TRBV5-1
CDR3 DNA: TGCGCCAGCAGCTTGGTAGCGGGAGCGTACAATGAGCAGTTCTTC
CDR3 protein: CASSLVAGAYNEQFF

D gene: NA
J gene: TRBJ2-1
clone size: NA
V gene: TRBV10-3
CDR3 DNA: TGTGCCACCCGACTAGTCTTAGCCTACAATGAGCAGTTCTTC
CDR3 protein: CATRLVLAYNEQFF

D gene: TRBD2
J gene: TRBJ2-7
clone size: NA
V gene: TRBV4-1
CDR3 DNA: TGCGCCAGCAGCCAAGAGAAGGGTATCTTGGCGGGAGGGCCCCCAAACGAGCAGTACTTC
CDR3 protein: CASSQEKGILAGGPPNEQYF

D gene: TRBD2
J gene: TRBJ2-5
clone size: NA
V gene: TRBV4-3
CDR3 DNA: TGCGCCAACAGCCAAGGGCTGGGGGGGAGCCAAGAGACCCAGTACTTC
CDR3 protein: CANSQGLGGSQETQYF

D gene: NA
J gene: TRBJ1-1
clone size: NA
V gene: TRBV4-1
CDR3 DNA: TGCGCCAGCAGCCAAGATTTGTCCAGGGGTAACACTGAAGCTTTCTTT
CDR3 protein: CASSQDLSRGNTEAFF

D gene: NA
J gene: TRBJ1-2
clone size: NA
V gene: TRBV19
CDR3 DNA: TGTGCCAGTAGTCCCGGGGGTAAAGGCTATGGCTACACCTTC
CDR3 protein: CASSPGGKGYGYTF

D gene: NA
J gene: TRBJ2-2
clone size: NA
V gene: TRBV29-1
CDR3 DNA: TGCAGCGCCCTACCCACCTTCACCGGGGAGCTGTTTTTT
CDR3 protein: CSALPTFTGELFF

D gene: NA
J gene: TRBJ2-1
clone size: NA
V gene: TRBV15
CDR3 DNA: TGTGCCACCAGCAGAGAATTGGGACTCAGCGGAATATACAATGAGCAGTTCTTC
CDR3 protein: CATSRELGLSGIYNEQFF

D gene: TRBD2
J gene: TRBJ2-1
clone size: NA
V gene: TRBV4-2
CDR3 DNA: TGTGCCAGCAGCCGCGACACTAGCGGGAGGATGGTGTACAATGAGCAGTTCTTC
CDR3 protein: CASSRDTSGRMVYNEQFF

D gene: NA
J gene: TRBJ2-7
clone size: NA
V gene: TRBV6-1
CDR3 DNA: TGTGCCAGCAGTGAAGTCATTACTCCCTACGAGCAGTACTTC
CDR3 protein: CASSEVITPYEQYF

D gene: NA
J gene: TRBJ2-7
clone size: NA
V gene: TRBV7-8
CDR3 DNA: TGTGCCAGCAGACACAACAGGGACCCCAGGGAAATCTCCTACGAGCAGTACTTC
CDR3 protein: CASRHNRDPREISYEQYF

D gene: NA
J gene: TRBJ1-5
clone size: NA
V gene: TRBV19
CDR3 DNA: TGTGCCAGTAGTATAGATCTCACGGGGAATCAGCCCCAGCATTTT
CDR3 protein: CASSIDLTGNQPQHF

D gene: NA
J gene: TRBJ2-3
clone size: NA
V gene: TRBV7-9
CDR3 DNA: TGTGCCAGCAGCTTGGGTGGACAGTTAGACGGAGATACGCAGTATTTT
CDR3 protein: CASSLGGQLDGDTQYF

D gene: NA
J gene: TRBJ1-5
clone size: NA
V gene: TRBV21-1
CDR3 DNA: TGTGCCAGCAGCAAAGCGAGCCACAGCTCCCCCAATCAGCCCCAGCATTTT
CDR3 protein: CASSKASHSSPNQPQHF

D gene: NA
J gene: TRBJ1-2
clone size: once
V gene: TRBV2
CDR3 DNA: TGTGCCAGCTGGGCAGGGGAAGGCTACACCTTC
CDR3 protein: CASWAGEGYTF

D gene: TRBD2
J gene: TRBJ2-1
clone size: NA
V gene: TRBV29-1
CDR3 DNA: TGCAGCGCCCGACTAGCGGGCGGATATACCAGCTCCTACAATGAGCAGTTCTTC
CDR3 protein: CSARLAGGYTSSYNEQFF

D gene: NA
J gene: TRBJ2-7
clone size: NA
V gene: TRBV5-4
CDR3 DNA: TGTGCCAGCAGCCCCGACAAGTCCTACGAGCAGTACTTC
CDR3 protein: CASSPDKSYEQYF

D gene: TRBD1
J gene: TRBJ2-3
clone size: once
V gene: TRBV25-1
CDR3 DNA: TGTGCCAGCACCGGGACAGACTCGAGCACAGATACGCAGTATTTT
CDR3 protein: CASTGTDSSTDTQYF

D gene: NA
J gene: TRBJ2-7
clone size: NA
V gene: TRBV7-7
CDR3 DNA: TGTGCTAGCAGCTTGTGTGGCAGCTACGAGCAGTACTTC
CDR3 protein: CASSLCGSYEQYF

D gene: TRBD2
J gene: TRBJ2-7
clone size: NA
V gene: TRBV25-1
CDR3 DNA: TGTGCCAGCAGTGGGGGAGGGGCTTCCTACGAGCAGTACTTC
CDR3 protein: CASSGGGASYEQYF

D gene: TRBD1
J gene: TRBJ2-2
clone size: NA
V gene: TRBV28
CDR3 DNA: TGTGCCAGCAGTATCCGGACAGGGGGAAACACCGGGGAGCTGTTTTTT
CDR3 protein: CASSIRTGGNTGELFF

D gene: NA
J gene: TRBJ2-3
clone size: NA
V gene: TRBV5-4
CDR3 DNA: TGTGCCAGCAGCTTGGCCCGGGACTCCACAGATACGCAGTATTTT
CDR3 protein: CASSLARDSTDTQYF

D gene: TRBD2
J gene: TRBJ2-1
clone size: once
V gene: TRBV9
CDR3 DNA: TGTGCCAGCAGCCCCAAAGCAACTAGCGTAAACAATGAGCAGTTCTTC
CDR3 protein: CASSPKATSVNNEQFF

D gene: TRBD2
J gene: TRBJ2-3
clone size: once
V gene: TRBV5-4
CDR3 DNA: TGTGCCAGCAGCCAATCTAATCTAGCGGGGGAGTGCACAGATACGCAGTATTTT
CDR3 protein: CASSQSNLAGECTDTQYF

D gene: NA
J gene: TRBJ2-7
clone size: NA
V gene: TRBV4-2
CDR3 DNA: TGTGCCAGCAGCCAAGGGCGGAGACGGAACTACGAGCAGTACTTC
CDR3 protein: CASSQGRRRNYEQYF

D gene: TRBD2
J gene: TRBJ2-2
clone size: few
V gene: TRBV4-1
CDR3 DNA: TGCGCCAGCAGCCCCTCGGGACTAGAAGGTCCCGGGGAGCTGTTTTTT
CDR3 protein: CASSPSGLEGPGELFF

D gene: TRBD2
J gene: TRBJ2-3
clone size: NA
V gene: TRBV4-3
CDR3 DNA: TGCGCCAGCAGCCAAGAAGTAGGGACTAGCGGGGAGAGCACAGATACGCAGTATTTT
CDR3 protein: CASSQEVGTSGESTDTQYF

D gene: TRBD1
J gene: TRBJ2-2
clone size: NA
V gene: TRBV7-9
CDR3 DNA: TGTGCCAGCAGCTCGACTGGCGGACAGGTAACCACCGGGGAGCTGTTTTTT
CDR3 protein: CASSSTGGQVTTGELFF

D gene: TRBD1
J gene: TRBJ2-7
clone size: NA
V gene: TRBV10-3
CDR3 DNA: TGTGCCACAGGACACTCAGGGGGCTACGAGCAGTACTTC
CDR3 protein: CATGHSGGYEQYF

D gene: NA
J gene: TRBJ2-3
clone size: NA
V gene: TRBV7-2
CDR3 DNA: TGTGCCAGCAGCCTTCCAAGCCCTAGCACAGATACGCAGTATTTT
CDR3 protein: CASSLPSPSTDTQYF

D gene: NA
J gene: TRBJ2-3
clone size: NA
V gene: TRBV4-3
CDR3 DNA: TGCGCCAGCAGCCAAGGGAAACTAGAGCATGGCACAGATACGCAGTATTTT
CDR3 protein: CASSQGKLEHGTDTQYF

D gene: TRBD2
J gene: TRBJ2-1
clone size: NA
V gene: TRBV27
CDR3 DNA: TGTGCCAGCAGTCCCGGGGTAGCGGGGTCCTACAATGAGCAGTTCTTC
CDR3 protein: CASSPGVAGSYNEQFF

D gene: TRBD2
J gene: TRBJ2-2
clone size: NA
V gene: TRBV9
CDR3 DNA: TGTGCCAGCAGCGGGCCGGGACTAGCGGGAGGGGTTAACACCGGGGAGCTGTTTTTT
CDR3 protein: CASSGPGLAGGVNTGELFF

D gene: NA
J gene: TRBJ1-5
clone size: NA
V gene: TRBV27
CDR3 DNA: TGTGCCAGCAGTTTAGGTAGGCATACTAGCGATCAGCCCCAGCATTTT
CDR3 protein: CASSLGRHTSDQPQHF

D gene: TRBD2
J gene: TRBJ2-7
clone size: once
V gene: TRBV10-2
CDR3 DNA: TGCGCCAGCAGTGGCCGACTAGCGGGAGTCTACGAGCAGTACTTC
CDR3 protein: CASSGRLAGVYEQYF